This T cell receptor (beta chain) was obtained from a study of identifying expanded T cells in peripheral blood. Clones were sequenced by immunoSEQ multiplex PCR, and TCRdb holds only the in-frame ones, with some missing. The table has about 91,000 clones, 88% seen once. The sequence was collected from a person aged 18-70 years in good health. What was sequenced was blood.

The CDR3 region has the DNA TGTGCCAGCAGCGATGACAGGTCTAATGAAAAACTGTTTTTT. It yields the protein CASSDDRSNEKLFF. The chain is built from TRBV2 and TRBJ1-4; possible D gene TRBD1, 6 bases. Germline lookup yields CDR1 SNHLY and CDR2 FYNNEI. The CDR3 extends over 14 amino acids. The V and J ends lost 6 bases and 3 bases respectively, with 11 bases between them. Looking up the rest from reference TRBV2 and TRBJ1-4 gives the full variable domain: EPEVTQTPSHQVTQMGQEVILRCVPISNHLYFYWYRQILGQKVEFLVSFYNNEISEKSEIFDDQFSVERPDGSNFTLKIRSTKLEDSAMYFCASSDDRSNEKLFFGSGTQLSVL.